Listed below are T cell receptor beta chains from one sample, sequenced in a study of T cells after yellow fever vaccination. TCRdb re-analysed the 5' RACE reads in MiXCR, keeping a single row per CDR3 protein. Of 360,000 or so distinct CDR3 sequences in the sample, more than 9% were seen once. The sample consisted of PBMCs, taken on the day of the first yellow fever vaccination. The receptors were gathered from a man younger than 30 who received the YFV17D yellow fever vaccine. The CDR3 runs from the conserved cysteine through the conserved F or W.

TRBV14	TRBJ2-7	CASSQEAASYEQYF
TRBV6-5	TRBJ2-3	CASRVEDTQYF
TRBV2	TRBJ1-5	CASSVYLGEPQHF
TRBV11-2	TRBJ2-3	CASSLTGLATDTQYF
TRBV12-3/TRBV12-4	TRBJ2-7	CASSREGPPYEQYF
TRBV4-3	TRBJ2-2	CASSQGRGKGGGELFF
TRBV12-3/TRBV12-4	TRBJ1-4	CASSGQGVSRKLFF
TRBV7-8	TRBJ1-5	CASSLFSQSNQPQHF
TRBV7-2	TRBJ2-1	CASSLSRVAEQFF
TRBV11-2	TRBJ2-1	CASSPRGRGISSYNEQFF
TRBV2	TRBJ2-3	CASSEDSTQYF
TRBV7-2	TRBJ1-1	CASRPQGSTEAFF
TRBV7-6	TRBJ2-4	CASSPSTGKNIQYF
TRBV4-1	TRBJ1-1	CASSARVTGSTEAFF
TRBV24-1	TRBJ2-3	CATSKRGRDTQYF
TRBV5-1	TRBJ1-4	CASSPTGLWANEKLFF
TRBV12-3/TRBV12-4	TRBJ1-1	CASSSQQGGEAFF
TRBV7-3	TRBJ2-2	CASSRRQGTGELFF
TRBV19	TRBJ2-1	CASSLLAGAYSYNEQFF
TRBV5-6	TRBJ2-1	CASSFPGTSGSRRHNEQFF
TRBV4-3	TRBJ2-1	CASSQDRAGGPLNEQFF
TRBV7-6	TRBJ1-3	CASSLALVDSGNTIYF
TRBV12-3/TRBV12-4	TRBJ2-7	CASSLGGLAGDSYEQYF
TRBV7-3	TRBJ1-2	CASSPSRDVGYTF
TRBV30	TRBJ2-1	CAWDAGGLYNEQFF
TRBV10-3	TRBJ2-1	CAIMGTSGNNEQFF
TRBV20-1	TRBJ2-1	CSVLLPGTSPSGEQFF
TRBV5-4	TRBJ2-2	CASSLSQGSLTGELFF
TRBV5-1	TRBJ2-3	CASRGGRDPTSSTDTQYF
TRBV28	TRBJ1-3	CASGVGVVSGNTIYF
TRBV12-3/TRBV12-4	TRBJ2-1	CASSLWTGRHNEQFF
TRBV7-3	TRBJ2-3	CASSFTGGRDTQYF